A single sample gave rise to the 30 T cell receptor beta chains below, sequenced in a study of identical twins (dated by TCRdb to 2016 to 2017). Library prep was done by 5' RACE. Sequencing was performed on an Illumina HiSeq 2000. The public reads were run again by TCRdb, first through fastp at Q25 and then through MiXCR, and only productive beta chains were kept. CDR3 protein sequences are deduplicated, and each keeps its most common genes and DNA. The sample table holds fewer than 500,000 distinct CDR3 sequences, of which more than 20% were seen once. Jointly, the top ten make up roughly 2.8% of the sample. The same sample was also used in a study of T cells expressing NK-cell markers.

Input material: CD4+ T cells sorted from blood. The receptors were sampled from a woman under 30 in good health.

The chain uses TRBV20-1 and TRBJ2-4; D is uncertain. The CDR3 runs to 14 residues. CDR1 DFQATT and CDR2 SNEGSKA come from the germline V gene (reference sequence). V lost 5 bases and J 0 bases, leaving 11 bases between the germline ends. CDR3 DNA sequence: TGCAGTGCTCCCGGGCGACTAGCCAAAAACATTCAGTACTTC. This encodes CSAPGRLAKNIQYF.

This clonotype was detected a few times. This chain uses TRBV16 with TRBJ2-7; D is unclear. Germline V gene sequence: CDR1 KGHSY, CDR2 FQNENV. The V end lost 4 bases, the J end lost 0 bases, and 10 bases lay between the germline ends. The CDR3 has 14 residues. CDR3 sequence (DNA): TGTGCCAGCAGCCCTGACTCATACTCCTACGAGCAGTACTTC. This codes for CASSPDSYSYEQYF.

The V and J genes are TRBV28 and TRBJ1-5; D not certain. V was trimmed by 6 bases and J by 4 bases, leaving 10 bases between them. This CDR3 has 13 amino acids. Germline CDR1 MDHEN, CDR2 SYDVKM. CDR3 protein: CASRPRENQPQHF. Written as DNA, the CDR3 is TGTGCCAGCAGGCCACGGGAGAATCAGCCCCAGCATTTT.

This clonotype was seen at least ten times. The rearrangement joins TRBV29-1 to TRBJ1-1, with 7 positions matching TRBD1. From germline, CDR1 is SQVTM and CDR2 ANQGSEA. The CDR3 has 12 amino acids. With 6 bases clipped from V and 1 base from J, the junction kept 2 bases outside the gene matches. The CDR3 sequence is CSVQGENTEAFF. The CDR3 DNA reads as TGCAGCGTCCAGGGGGAGAACACTGAAGCTTTCTTT.

This rearrangement joins TRBV7-6 to TRBJ1-3; D remains ambiguous. The CDR3 is 14 residues long. The V end was cut by 5 bases, the J end by 4 bases, with 12 bases between. CDR1 is SGHVS and CDR2 is FNYEAQ in the germline V gene. CDR3 nucleotide sequence: TGTGCCAGCAGCCCGACGGCCTGGGGAAACACCATATATTTT. Its translation is CASSPTAWGNTIYF. Full variable domain (rest looked up from reference TRBV7-6 and TRBJ1-3): GAGVSQSPRYKVTKRGQDVALRCDPISGHVSLYWYRQALGQGPEFLTYFNYEAQQDKSGLPNDRFSAERPEGSISTLTIQRTEQRDSAMYRCASSPTAWGNTIYFGEGSWLTVV.

The chain employs TRBV7-9 and TRBJ2-5; D perhaps matches TRBD2 (6 bases). Germline values: CDR1 SEHNR, CDR2 FQNEAQ (reference sequence). This CDR3 is 15 amino acids long. V gave up 5 bases and J gave up 3 bases, with 16 bases separating them. The CDR3 nucleotides read TGTGCCAGCAGCATGACCGGCCGGAGGGAAGAGACCCAGTACTTC. Translating gives CASSMTGRREETQYF.

CDR3 protein: CASSEDRGANYGYTF. The CDR3 DNA is TGCGCCAGCAGCGAAGACAGGGGAGCTAACTATGGCTACACCTTC. The chain uses TRBV5-1 and TRBJ1-2; 8 positions match TRBD1. Germline trimming cut 4 bases from V and 0 bases from J; bases unmatched to any gene: 5. This CDR3 is 15 amino acids long. Germline V gene sequence: CDR1 SGHRS, CDR2 YFSETQ.

The V and J genes are TRBV7-9 and TRBJ1-3; D might be TRBD1 (6 bases). Deletions cut 8 bases from V and 4 bases from J, with 9 bases between. Germline V CDR1 and CDR2: SEHNR, FQNEAQ (reference sequence). There are 12 residues in the CDR3. CDR3 sequence: CASGTTGNTIYF. CDR3 bases: TGTGCCAGCGGGACAACCGGAAACACCATATATTTT.

This chain uses TRBV20-1 with TRBJ1-4; D gene unclear. The CDR3 extends over 13 amino acids. V was shortened by 0 bases and J by 10 bases, with 12 bases between the two germline ends. CDR1 and CDR2 from the germline V gene are DFQATT and SNEGSKA (reference sequence). CDR3 region: CSARDRGWGKLFF. CDR3 bases: TGCAGTGCTAGAGATCGCGGATGGGGAAAACTGTTTTTT.

The V gene is TRBV29-1, the J gene TRBJ2-7; 8 positions match TRBD2. This CDR3 comprises 14 residues. V gave up 8 bases and J gave up 6 bases; unmatched junction bases: 15. Per germline, CDR1 SQVTM and CDR2 ANQGSEA. CDR3 nucleotide sequence: TGCAGCATCCGGGGGGGACATCAACACTCCGAGCAGTACTTC. Translation gives CSIRGGHQHSEQYF.

The V call is TRBV20-1, the J call TRBJ2-5; TRBD1 matches 12 bases. Germline CDR1 and CDR2: DFQATT and SNEGSKA (reference sequence). V trimming: 5 bases; J trimming: 5 bases; junction bases outside the gene matches: 6. This CDR3 is 14 amino acids long. This CDR3 reads CSARDRGQLETQYF. DNA of the CDR3: TGCAGTGCTCGGGACAGGGGGCAACTGGAGACCCAGTACTTC.

The J gene is TRBJ2-2, the V gene TRBV7-3, with TRBD1 identical over 9 bases. CDR3 length: 17 amino acids. V shed 4 bases, J shed 4 bases, and the junction held 10 bases outside the gene matches. Germline CDR1 and CDR2: SGHTA and FQGTGA. For the CDR3, the DNA is TGTGCCAGCAGCTCCATTTCAGGGACAGGGTTCACCGGGGAGCTGTTTTTT. Translation: CASSSISGTGFTGELFF.

As regards this clonotype: One end of the junction fails to match germline, which may point to a read error. V gene TRBV4-2 combines with J gene TRBJ1-5; D gene uncertain. CDR1 is LGHNA and CDR2 is YNFKEQ in the germline V gene. This CDR3 region has 15 residues. In nucleotides, the CDR3 is TGTGCCAGCAGCCAAGATTACGGGTCCAATAAGCCCCAGCATTTT. Amino acids: CASSQDYGSNKPQHF.

This chain connects TRBV11-2 to TRBJ2-7; no firm D call. Trimming removed 1 base at V and 9 bases at J, with 10 bases between. This CDR3 is built from 12 residues. Looked up from germline, CDR1 is SGHAT and CDR2 is FQNNGV. The CDR3 region has the DNA TGTGCCAGCAGCTTAGGGGGTTTTCTGCAGTACTTC. It translates to CASSLGGFLQYF.

The chain employs TRBV9 and TRBJ1-6, with TRBD1 identical over 11 bases. The CDR3 consists of 14 residues. The germline V gene encodes CDR1 SGDLS and CDR2 YYNGEE. J was trimmed by 7 bases and V by 5 bases; bases with no gene match: 2. The CDR3, as DNA: TGTGCCAGCAGGGGACAGGGGGTCAATTCACCCCTCCACTTT. Translation gives CASRGQGVNSPLHF.

This clonotype was seen many times. The V and J genes are TRBV15 and TRBJ1-3; D is ambiguous. This CDR3 comprises 13 residues. Looked up from germline, CDR1 is LNHNV and CDR2 is YYDKDF (reference sequence). V gave up 6 bases and J gave up 3 bases, with 9 bases separating them. The CDR3 DNA follows: TGTGCCACCAGTACCGGCAATGGAAACACCATATATTTT. Translating gives CATSTGNGNTIYF.

The chain carries TRBV5-1 and TRBJ2-7, with TRBD2 identical over 12 bases. V lost 3 bases and J lost 6; bases outside the gene matches: 7. CDR1 and CDR2 from the germline V gene are SGHRS and YFSETQ. This CDR3 spans 15 amino acids. The CDR3 is CASSSTGLAGGEQYF. CDR3 in DNA: TGCGCCAGCAGCTCCACGGGACTAGCGGGCGGCGAGCAGTACTTC. The whole variable domain, filled in from reference TRBV5-1 and TRBJ2-7, reads KAGVTQTPRYLIKTRGQQVTLSCSPISGHRSVSWYQQTPGQGLQFLFEYFSETQRNKGNFPGRFSGRQFSNSRSEMNVSTLELGDSALYLCASSSTGLAGGEQYFGPGTRLTVT.

The chain combines TRBV30 with TRBJ2-3; D tentatively reads TRBD1 or TRBD2 (5 bases each). There are 12 residues in the CDR3. The germline gives CDR1 GTSNPN, CDR2 SVGIG (reference sequence). Trimming removed 4 bases at V and 8 bases at J, with 13 bases between. The chain's CDR3 is CAWKRDVGTQYF. The CDR3 nucleotides read TGTGCCTGGAAACGGGACGTGGGTACGCAGTATTTT.

V usage is TRBV5-6 and J usage is TRBJ2-2; D may match TRBD1 or TRBD2 (5 bases each). V was cut by 0 bases and J by 4 bases, with 7 bases left in between. Germline CDR1 is SGHDT and CDR2 is YYEEEE. The CDR3 sequence is 14 residues long. Here the CDR3 reads CASSLGGVTGELFF. CDR3 nucleotides: TGTGCCAGCAGCTTGGGAGGGGTCACCGGGGAGCTGTTTTTT.

The J gene is TRBJ2-5, the V gene TRBV6-5; TRBD2 agrees at 12 bases. CDR3 length: 14 amino acids. Germline trimming cut 2 bases from V and 9 bases from J; bases unmatched to any gene: 4. Germline V lookup: CDR1 MNHEY, CDR2 SVGAGI. CDR3 residues: CASSYRTSGEAQYF. In DNA, the CDR3 is TGTGCCAGCAGTTACCGGACTAGCGGGGAGGCCCAGTACTTC.

V usage is TRBV11-3 and J usage is TRBJ1-2, with a tentative D call TRBD1 (5 bases). The CDR3 contains 14 residues. From germline, CDR1 is SGHNT and CDR2 YENEEA. V was clipped by 4 bases and J by 8 bases, with 17 bases between them. CDR3: CASSWDRQRAGYTF. The CDR3 DNA is TGTGCCAGCAGCTGGGACCGTCAGCGAGCCGGCTACACCTTC.

The rearrangement uses TRBV12-3 or TRBV12-4 and TRBJ2-7; D gene ambiguous. CDR3 length equals 13 residues. The V end lost 4 bases, the J end lost 2 bases, and 9 bases lay between the germline ends. The DNA for the CDR3 is TGTGCCAGCAGTTGGGCAGGAACCTACGAGCAGTACTTC. Translation gives CASSWAGTYEQYF.

This rearrangement joins TRBV4-2 to TRBJ1-4; 7 nucleotides agree with TRBD1. The CDR3 contains 14 residues. Trimming removed 3 bases from V and 3 bases from J; junction bases left unmatched: 1. Germline CDR1 and CDR2: LGHNA and YNFKEQ. The CDR3 region has the DNA TGTGCCAGCAGCCAGGGGACAGCTAATGAAAAACTGTTTTTT. Its protein is CASSQGTANEKLFF.

The chain uses TRBV15 and TRBJ1-5; no clear D. Per the germline V gene, CDR1 is LNHNV and CDR2 is YYDKDF (reference sequence). The CDR3 loop spans 15 amino acids. Trimming shortened V by 4 bases and J by 0 bases, and 10 bases separated the two germline ends. The CDR3 loop is CATSKYGVSNQPQHF. The CDR3 bases are TGTGCCACCAGCAAGTACGGGGTTAGCAATCAGCCCCAGCATTTT.

The sample holds a few counts of this clonotype. The chain employs TRBV20-1 and TRBJ2-2; 7 nucleotides line up with TRBD2. The CDR3 runs to 13 residues. Germline V gene data show CDR1 as DFQATT and CDR2 as SNEGSKA (reference sequence). DNA of the CDR3: TGCAGCGTAGCGGGCCCGAACACCGGGGAGCTGTTTTTT. Translating gives CSVAGPNTGELFF.

This chain joins TRBV5-1 and TRBJ2-5, with 7 bases fitting TRBD2. The germline CDR1 and CDR2 sequences are SGHRS and YFSETQ. V was clipped by 9 bases and J by 5 bases; unmatched bases: 13. The CDR3 loop spans 14 amino acids. DNA for the CDR3: TGCGCCACAGCAGAGGGAGGGGCCGGGGAGACCCAGTACTTC. It is translated as CATAEGGAGETQYF.

The chain couples TRBV11-2 to TRBJ2-5, with D maybe TRBD1 (5 bases). Germline V gives CDR1 SGHAT, CDR2 FQNNGV. V was clipped by 0 bases and J by 7 bases, with 12 bases between them. The CDR3 runs to 14 residues. CDR3 sequence (DNA): TGTGCCAGCAGCTTAGAAGTCCGCCAGGGGACCCAGTACTTC. Its protein product is CASSLEVRQGTQYF.

The sample holds a few counts of this clonotype. The CDR3 coding sequence is TGCAGTGCTAGTTTCCCGAATGGCTACACCTTC. Translated, it gives CSASFPNGYTF. This rearrangement joins TRBV20-1 to TRBJ1-2; D call uncertain. The CDR3 covers 11 residues. Trimming cost V 3 bases and J 6 bases, with 8 bases left between them. Germline V gene sequence: CDR1 DFQATT, CDR2 SNEGSKA (reference sequence).

This CDR3 is CASSLGGAFNYGYTF. Here the CDR3 DNA reads TGTGCCAGCAGCCTTGGTGGGGCCTTTAACTATGGCTACACCTTC. The chain couples TRBV3-1 to TRBJ1-2, with D perhaps matching TRBD1 (5 bases). V was clipped by 4 bases and J by 1 base, with 13 bases between them. The CDR3 sequence is 15 residues long. Germline V lookup: CDR1 LGHDT, CDR2 YNNKEL (reference sequence).

The V and J genes are TRBV7-2 and TRBJ1-2; no clear D gene. Germline V CDR1 and CDR2: SGHTA, FQGNSA. V was trimmed by 4 bases and J by 9 bases, leaving 12 bases between them. The CDR3 spans 12 residues. The DNA of the CDR3 is TGTGCCAGCAGCTATCATATGACAAGCTACACCTTC. This gives the protein CASSYHMTSYTF.